This T cell receptor beta chain was captured in a study of T-cell reconstitution after alpha-beta-depleted transplantation in children. Germline lookup yields CDR1 LGHNA and CDR2 YNFKEQ. The CDR3 runs 13 residues. V dropped 4 bases and J dropped 11 bases, with 16 bases sitting between them. During its preparation, the TCRbeta library received unique molecular identifiers. TCRdb called the PCR reads again in MiXCR, with one record for every CDR3 protein. Here the sample spans 450,000 to 600,000 distinct CDR3 sequences, over 10% being singletons. Whole-study results and caveats: One year post-transplant, T-cell counts and diversity were largely derived from T cells produced anew. As was reported, about two months after transplant, alpha-beta T cells came from several hundred expanded graft clones.

As regards this clonotype: The antigen is undetermined.

The clonotype was recovered from a male patient between 10 and 17 years old who had a stem cell transplant for acute myeloid leukemia, so the T cells may come from the graft donor. The V call is TRBV4-2, the J call TRBJ2-3, with D perhaps given as TRBD1 or TRBD2 (6 bases each). Specimen: PBMCs, mostly from graft donor cells, collected 360 days after TCRalphabeta/CD19-depleted stem cell transplant. CDR3 nucleotide sequence: TGTGCCAGCAGCCCGGGGGCCGGGGTCGGGCAGTATTTT. Translated: CASSPGAGVGQYF.